The sequence of this TCR beta chain was determined in a study of blood T cell repertoires in COVID-19. On the study more broadly: Donors in the United States, Italy and Spain gave samples during acute or convalescent COVID-19. Nucleic acid was either cDNA or gDNA, and it came from T cells, B-cell-depleted T cells, or PBMCs.

After removal of 2 bases from V and 2 bases from J, the junction contained 4 bases not matched to a gene. There are 16 residues in the CDR3. Germline lookup yields CDR1 LGHNA and CDR2 YSLEER. Per the original data handling: By means of reference gene primer amplification, nucleated cell counts were estimated. Clones were sequenced by immunoSEQ multiplex PCR, and TCRdb holds only the in-frame ones, with some missing. V and J calls and clone size come straight from that table; D and trimming were deduced from the DNA. This sample yields some 250,000 clones, of which approximately 86% are seen a single time; approximately 2% belongs to the top ten.

This clonotype originated in a young man with active or convalescent COVID-19. Material: peripheral blood. The chain is built from TRBV4-3 and TRBJ2-2; TRBD1 agrees at 8 bases. The CDR3 DNA reads TGCGCCAGCAGCCAAAGGACAGGGATAAACACCGGGGAGCTGTTTTTT. Translated: CASSQRTGINTGELFF.